This entry is about one T cell receptor (beta chain). Its target antigen remains unknown. Base quality data are lacking; no much larger clone is found one base away. Collaborating institutions collected whole blood in K2EDTA tubes following their own protocols. Collaborator samples were shipped for TCRbeta analysis as frozen whole blood, isolated PBMCs, or DNA extracted from either sample type. The immunoSEQ Assay, a bias-controlled multiplex PCR, was used to amplify TCRbeta CDR3 regions from genomic DNA. The source study handled its data this way. The number of nucleated cells in each sample was estimated from the amplification of reference gene primers within the assay. Sequence reads were collapsed and filtered to measure the absolute abundance of every unique TCRbeta CDR3 rearrangement. For each sample, productive Simpson clonality was calculated by taking the square root of Simpson's diversity index across productive rearrangements. TCRdb holds this immuneACCESS table with in-frame rearrangements only. Some clones are missing; in checked studies, unresolved V genes explain under half, and the rest has no known cause. That table supplies the V and J calls and clone size; D and trimming were determined from the DNA. This sample is represented by a few hundred thousand clones; around 83% of them were singletons. The top ten constitute 3.6% of the sample.

The V end gives up 4 bases and the J end 8 bases, leaving 11 bases in the junction not matched to a gene. Its CDR3 holds 15 amino acids, cysteine through phenylalanine. Kept here is only the CDR3 DNA, which spans 45 bases and is read in frame from base 1. As encoded in the germline V gene, CDR1 is MNHEY while CDR2 is SVGAGI. These data originate in a study of blood T cell repertoires in COVID-19 (dated by TCRdb to 2020 to 2021). About the investigation overall: Samples from collaborators originated in the United States, Italy and Spain and spanned both the acute and convalescent phases of COVID-19. Where HLA class I and class II types were available, the types were taken from metadata supplied by the sample provider, not from assay-based typing. Samples came from the ongoing ImmuneRACE study (first 160 participants) plus 1,254 subjects from 6 global collaborators. The dataset comprised deeply sampled blood TCRbeta repertoires from subjects exposed to, actively infected with, or recovered from COVID-19. The repertoires were released in a freely available public database meant as a resource for research on the immune response to SARS-CoV-2. The prospective study material was composed of cDNA or gDNA derived from T cells, B-cell-depleted T cells, or PBMCs. The sample metadata nearly always contained a de-identified subject ID, COVID-19 status, age in years and sex.

Study-wide findings and limitations: Clinical and demographic metadata were provided uncurated, with the amount varying by source and participant.

Recombination connected TRBV6-5 to TRBJ2-3, and 8 junction bases match TRBD2. The material sequenced was peripheral blood. The TCR originated in a man aged 18 to 29 with active or convalescent COVID-19. The CDR3 region: CASSSPQRGIGTQYF. The DNA sequence is given as TGTGCCAGCAGTTCTCCACAGCGGGGGATTGGTACGCAGTATTTT.